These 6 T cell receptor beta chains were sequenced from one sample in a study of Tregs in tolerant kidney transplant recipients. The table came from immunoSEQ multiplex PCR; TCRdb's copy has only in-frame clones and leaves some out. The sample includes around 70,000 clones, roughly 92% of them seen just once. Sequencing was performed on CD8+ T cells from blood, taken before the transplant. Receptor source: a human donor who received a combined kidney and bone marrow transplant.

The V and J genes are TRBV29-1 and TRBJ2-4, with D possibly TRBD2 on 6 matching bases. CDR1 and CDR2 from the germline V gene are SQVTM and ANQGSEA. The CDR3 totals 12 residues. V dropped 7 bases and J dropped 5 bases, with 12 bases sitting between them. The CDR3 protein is CSAWGEENIQYF. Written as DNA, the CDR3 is TGCAGCGCCTGGGGGGAGGAAAACATTCAGTACTTC.

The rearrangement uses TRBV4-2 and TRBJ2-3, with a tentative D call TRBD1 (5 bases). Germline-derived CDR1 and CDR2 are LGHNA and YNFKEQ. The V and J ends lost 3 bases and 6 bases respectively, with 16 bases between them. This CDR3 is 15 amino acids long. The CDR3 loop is CASSHPESGADTQYF. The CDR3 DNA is TGTGCCAGCAGCCATCCCGAGAGTGGGGCTGATACGCAGTATTTT.

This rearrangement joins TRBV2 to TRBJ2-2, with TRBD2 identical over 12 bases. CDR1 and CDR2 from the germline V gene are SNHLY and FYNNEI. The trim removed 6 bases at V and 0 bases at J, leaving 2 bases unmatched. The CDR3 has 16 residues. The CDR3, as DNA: TGTGCCAGCAGATGGACTAGCGGGACGAACACCGGGGAGCTGTTTTTT. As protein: CASRWTSGTNTGELFF.

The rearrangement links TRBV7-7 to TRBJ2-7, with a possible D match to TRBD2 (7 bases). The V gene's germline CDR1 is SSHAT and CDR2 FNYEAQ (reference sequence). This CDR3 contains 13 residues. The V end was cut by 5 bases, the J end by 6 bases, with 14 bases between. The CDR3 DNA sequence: TGTGCCAGCAGCCAGTGGGGGGGGGCCGAGCAGTACTTC. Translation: CASSQWGGAEQYF.

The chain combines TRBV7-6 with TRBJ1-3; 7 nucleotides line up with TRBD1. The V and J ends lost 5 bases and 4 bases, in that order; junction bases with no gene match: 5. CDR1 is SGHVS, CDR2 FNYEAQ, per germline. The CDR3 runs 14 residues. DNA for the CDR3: TGTGCCAGCAGCCCCGGGACAGAGGGAAACACCATATATTTT. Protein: CASSPGTEGNTIYF. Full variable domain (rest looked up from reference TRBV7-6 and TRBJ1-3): GAGVSQSPRYKVTKRGQDVALRCDPISGHVSLYWYRQALGQGPEFLTYFNYEAQQDKSGLPNDRFSAERPEGSISTLTIQRTEQRDSAMYRCASSPGTEGNTIYFGEGSWLTVV.

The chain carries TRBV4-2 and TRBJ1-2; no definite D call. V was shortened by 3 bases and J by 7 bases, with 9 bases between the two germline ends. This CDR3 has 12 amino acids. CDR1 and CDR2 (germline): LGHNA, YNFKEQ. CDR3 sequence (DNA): TGTGCCAGCAGCCAGGGAGCAGGTGGCTACACCTTC. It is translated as CASSQGAGGYTF.